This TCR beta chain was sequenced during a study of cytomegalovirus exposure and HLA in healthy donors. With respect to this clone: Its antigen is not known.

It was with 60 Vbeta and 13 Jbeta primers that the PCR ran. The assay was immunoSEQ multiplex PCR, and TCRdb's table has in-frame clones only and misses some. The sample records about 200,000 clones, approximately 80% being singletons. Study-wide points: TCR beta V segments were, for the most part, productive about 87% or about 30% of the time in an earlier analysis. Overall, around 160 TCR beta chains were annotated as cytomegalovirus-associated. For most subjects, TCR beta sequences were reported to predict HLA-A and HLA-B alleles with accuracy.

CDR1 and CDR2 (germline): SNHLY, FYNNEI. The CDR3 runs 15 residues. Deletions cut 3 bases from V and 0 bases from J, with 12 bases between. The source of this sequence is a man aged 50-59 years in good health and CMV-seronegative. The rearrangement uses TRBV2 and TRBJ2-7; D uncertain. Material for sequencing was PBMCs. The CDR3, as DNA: TGTGCCAGCAGTGAGCGATTAGTAGTCTCCTACGAGCAGTACTTC. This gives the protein CASSERLVVSYEQYF.